Following are 5 T cell receptor beta chains from one sample sequenced in a study of CD8 T cells in ankylosing spondylitis. MiXCR, applied by TCRdb to the 5' RACE reads, yields one record per CDR3 protein. The profile shows about 160,000 distinct CDR3 sequences, 15% to 20% of them singletons. Sequenced input: blood, either unsorted or a sorted T cell fraction (not recorded which). These receptors all come from a male donor with ankylosing spondylitis or in good health (not recorded which).

The table lists this clonotype with many counts. The chain couples TRBV24-1 to TRBJ2-3, with D perhaps matching TRBD1 (7 bases). Trimming cost V 10 bases and J 6 bases, with 16 bases left between them. The CDR3 sequence is 13 residues long. The germline V gene encodes CDR1 KGHDR and CDR2 SFDVKD. The CDR3 sequence: CATQHRGGDTQYF. The CDR3 nucleotides are TGTGCCACACAGCACAGGGGAGGCGATACGCAGTATTTT.

The sample holds a few counts of this clonotype. This rearrangement joins TRBV27 to TRBJ2-2, with D perhaps TRBD2 (6 bases). Germline-derived CDR1 and CDR2 are MNHEY and SMNVEV (reference sequence). Trimming took 5 bases from V and 6 from J, leaving 16 bases between them. The CDR3 has 15 amino acids. The CDR3 DNA is TGTGCCAGCAGTCCCCTGGGGGGTTTCCCCGGGGAGCTGTTTTTT. Amino acids: CASSPLGGFPGELFF.

CDR3 coding DNA: TGTGCCACCAGTGATGGGGCCGGGACAGGGAACACCGGGGAGCTGTTTTTT. Protein sequence: CATSDGAGTGNTGELFF. The chain couples TRBV24-1 to TRBJ2-2, with TRBD1 matching over 8 bases. J was trimmed by 1 base and V by 3 bases; bases with no gene match: 6. From germline, CDR1 is KGHDR and CDR2 SFDVKD. This CDR3 region has 17 residues.

The V and J genes are TRBV20-1 and TRBJ2-5, with D unresolved. The ends were cut back, 5 bases at V and 2 bases at J, with 15 bases in the middle. The CDR3 is 14 amino acids. From germline, CDR1 is DFQATT and CDR2 SNEGSKA (reference sequence). CDR3 bases: TGCAGTGCTCCCCCCCGACGGGTTCAAGAGACCCAGTACTTC. Amino acids: CSAPPRRVQETQYF.

The CDR3 DNA sequence: TGCGCCAGCCTATTGGGGGATACGCAGTATTTT. Its translation: CASLLGDTQYF. The gene calls are TRBV10-2 and TRBJ2-3; no definite D call. With 8 bases removed from V and 6 bases from J, the gap between germline ends came to 9 bases. Germline V CDR1 and CDR2: WSHSY, SAAADI. CDR3 length: 11 amino acids.